Included here is one T cell receptor beta chain sequence, with context. The sample belongs to a study of control samples from healthy donors and cancer patients. Libraries were prepared by immunoSEQ multiplex PCR; TCRdb keeps only in-frame clonotypes and omits some of them. Among 150,000 to 200,000 clones, roughly 92% were seen once, and the ten largest hold about 0.64%. V was pared by 3 bases and J by 3 bases, with 12 bases between. The germline CDR1 and CDR2 sequences are KGHDR and SFDVKD. The CDR3 is made up of 15 amino acids. The rearrangement links TRBV24-1 to TRBJ2-3, with D tentatively TRBD1 or TRBD2 (5 bases each). The source material was blood. The receptor comes from a woman aged 30 to 39 in good health. The CDR3 DNA follows: TGTGCCACCAGTGATCCCCGGGGCCAGACAGATACGCAGTATTTT. This codes for CATSDPRGQTDTQYF.